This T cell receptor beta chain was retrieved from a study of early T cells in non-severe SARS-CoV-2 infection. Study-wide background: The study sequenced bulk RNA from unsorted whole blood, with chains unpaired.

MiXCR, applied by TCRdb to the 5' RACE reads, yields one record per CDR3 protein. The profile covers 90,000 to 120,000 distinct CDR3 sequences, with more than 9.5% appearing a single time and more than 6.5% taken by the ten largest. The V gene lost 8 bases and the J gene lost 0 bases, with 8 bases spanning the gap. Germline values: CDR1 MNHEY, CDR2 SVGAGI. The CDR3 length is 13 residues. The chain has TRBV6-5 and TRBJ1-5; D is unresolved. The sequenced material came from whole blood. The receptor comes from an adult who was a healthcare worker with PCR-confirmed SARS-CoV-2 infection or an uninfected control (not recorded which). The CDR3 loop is CASRAYSNQPQHF. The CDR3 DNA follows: TGTGCCAGCCGAGCCTATAGCAATCAGCCCCAGCATTTT.